This TCR beta chain was captured in a study of T cell responses to AZD1222 COVID-19 vaccine. General study results and limits: Baseline seropositivity occurred in only a handful of AZD1222 recipients. In the spike-specific TCR repertoire, nearly half reportedly target unmutated variant regions.

Sequencing used immunoSEQ multiplex PCR; TCRdb keeps in-frame clones, though not all of them. In the table there are around 140,000 clones, 70% to 90% of which are singletons. Points on this clone: The antigen is not known.

Trimming removed 2 bases from V and 5 bases from J, with 9 bases in between. CDR1 is LGHDT, CDR2 YNNKEL, per germline (reference sequence). The CDR3 extends over 13 amino acids. This specimen was peripheral blood, taken 28 days after the second dose of the MenACWY control vaccine. The chain employs TRBV3-1 (or the pseudogene TRBV3-2) and TRBJ1-2; D gene unclear. This TCR derives from an adult who received the MenACWY meningococcal vaccine as a control. The CDR3 sequence: CASSQPGGYGYTF. For the CDR3, the DNA is TGTGCCAGCAGCCAACCTGGAGGGTATGGCTACACCTTC.